The present TCR beta chain was sequenced within a study of OX40 agonist ivuxolimab in advanced cancers. Libraries were prepared by immunoSEQ multiplex PCR; TCRdb keeps only in-frame clonotypes and omits some of them. The sample comprises roughly 70,000 clones, approximately 80% of which are singletons, and around 0.96% rests with the top ten. V was pared by 2 bases and J by 4 bases, with 12 bases between. This CDR3 comprises 14 residues. CDR1 SGHRS and CDR2 YFSETQ come from the germline V gene. About this clone: Its antigen is still unknown.

Study results and caveats: Also showing low normalized T-cell clonal expansion were some of the nonresponders. At 0.1 to 3.0 mg/kg, clonal expansion of CD4+ and CD8+ blood T cells had occurred by week 6.

The rearrangement uses TRBV5-1 and TRBJ2-5, with a tentative D call TRBD1 (5 bases). The material sequenced was CD4+ or CD8+ T cells sorted from blood, taken in a trial of the OX40 agonist ivuxolimab. The receptor was derived from an adult with an advanced solid tumor such as melanoma, head and neck, liver or kidney cancer. CDR3 residues: CASSLNRGSETQYF. The CDR3 nucleotides read TGCGCCAGCAGCTTAAATAGGGGTTCAGAGACCCAGTACTTC.